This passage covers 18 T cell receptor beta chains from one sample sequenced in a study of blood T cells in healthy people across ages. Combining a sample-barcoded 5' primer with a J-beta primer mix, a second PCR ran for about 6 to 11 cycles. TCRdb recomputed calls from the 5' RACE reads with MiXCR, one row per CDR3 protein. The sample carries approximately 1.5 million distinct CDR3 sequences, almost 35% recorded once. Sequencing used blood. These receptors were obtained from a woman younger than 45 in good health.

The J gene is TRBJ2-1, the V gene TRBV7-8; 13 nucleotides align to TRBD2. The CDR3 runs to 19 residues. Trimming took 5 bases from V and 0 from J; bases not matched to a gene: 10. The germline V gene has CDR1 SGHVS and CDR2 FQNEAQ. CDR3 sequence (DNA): TGTGCCAGCAGCCGAGGACTAGCGGGGGCCTCCAACTCCTACAATGAGCAGTTCTTC. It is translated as CASSRGLAGASNSYNEQFF. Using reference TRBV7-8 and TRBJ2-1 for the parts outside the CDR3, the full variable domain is GAGVSQSPRYKVAKRGQDVALRCDPISGHVSLFWYQQALGQGPEFLTYFQNEAQLDKSGLPSDRFFAERPEGSVSTLKIQRTQQEDSAVYLCASSRGLAGASNSYNEQFFGPGTRLTVL.

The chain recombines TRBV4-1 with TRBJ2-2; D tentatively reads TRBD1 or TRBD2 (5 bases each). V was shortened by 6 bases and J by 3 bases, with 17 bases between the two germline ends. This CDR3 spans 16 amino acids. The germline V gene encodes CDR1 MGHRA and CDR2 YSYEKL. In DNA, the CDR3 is TGCGCCAGCAGTCACACCTTAGGGGAGTACACCGGGGAGCTGTTTTTT. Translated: CASSHTLGEYTGELFF.

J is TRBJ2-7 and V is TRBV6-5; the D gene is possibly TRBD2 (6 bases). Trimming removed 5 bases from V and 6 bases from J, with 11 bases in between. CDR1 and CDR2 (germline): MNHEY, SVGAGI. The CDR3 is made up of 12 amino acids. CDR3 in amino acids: CASSRGGGEQYF. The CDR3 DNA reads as TGTGCCAGCAGTAGGGGAGGCGGCGAGCAGTACTTC.

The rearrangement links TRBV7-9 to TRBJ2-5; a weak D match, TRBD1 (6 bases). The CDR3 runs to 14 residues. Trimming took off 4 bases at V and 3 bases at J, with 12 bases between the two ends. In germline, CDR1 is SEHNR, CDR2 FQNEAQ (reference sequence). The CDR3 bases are TGTGCCAGCAGCTCAACTAGGACAGAAGAGACCCAGTACTTC. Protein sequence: CASSSTRTEETQYF.

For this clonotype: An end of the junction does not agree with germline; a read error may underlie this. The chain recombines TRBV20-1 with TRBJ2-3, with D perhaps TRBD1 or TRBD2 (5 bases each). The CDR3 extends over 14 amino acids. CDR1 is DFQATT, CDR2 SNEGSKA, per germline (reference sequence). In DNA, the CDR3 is TGCAGTGCTAGAGATGGGGGTAGCACAGGTACGCAGTATTTT. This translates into CSARDGGSTGTQYF.

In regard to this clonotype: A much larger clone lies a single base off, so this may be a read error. The CDR3 reads CSADGGEGEQYF. CDR3 DNA: TGCAGCGCGGACGGGGGAGAGGGCGAGCAGTACTTC. The chain has TRBV29-1 and TRBJ2-7, with D tentatively TRBD2 (6 bases). Per the germline V gene, CDR1 is SQVTM and CDR2 is ANQGSEA. With 7 bases removed from V and 6 bases from J, the gap between germline ends came to 16 bases. CDR3 length: 12 residues.

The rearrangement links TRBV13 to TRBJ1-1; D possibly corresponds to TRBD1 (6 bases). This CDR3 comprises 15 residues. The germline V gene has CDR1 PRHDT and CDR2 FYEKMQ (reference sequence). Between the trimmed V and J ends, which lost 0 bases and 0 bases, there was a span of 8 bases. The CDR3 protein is CASSLGDRLNTEAFF. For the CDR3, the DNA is TGTGCCAGCAGCTTAGGCGACAGGTTGAACACTGAAGCTTTCTTT.

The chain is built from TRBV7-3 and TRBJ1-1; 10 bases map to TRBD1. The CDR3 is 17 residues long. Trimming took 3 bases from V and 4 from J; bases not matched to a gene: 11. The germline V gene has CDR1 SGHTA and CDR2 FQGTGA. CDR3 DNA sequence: TGTGCCAGCAGCTTCGGGACAGGGGTGAATGAGGGCACTGAAGCTTTCTTT. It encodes CASSFGTGVNEGTEAFF.

CDR3 sequence (DNA): TGCGCCAGCAGCTTGGGAACGGACCCCTGGGTCTACGAGCAGTACTTC. It is translated as CASSLGTDPWVYEQYF. The chain couples TRBV5-1 to TRBJ2-5; no firm D call. The DNA end is more similar to TRBJ2-7, so the J call may be wrong. The length of the CDR3 is 16 residues. Germline V lookup: CDR1 SGHRS, CDR2 YFSETQ.

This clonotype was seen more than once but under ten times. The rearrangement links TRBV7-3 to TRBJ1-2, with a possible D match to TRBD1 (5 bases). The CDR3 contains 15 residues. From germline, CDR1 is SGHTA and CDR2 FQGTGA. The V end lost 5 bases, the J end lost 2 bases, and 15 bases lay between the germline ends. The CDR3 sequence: CASSPRDDRNYGYTF. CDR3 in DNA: TGTGCCAGCAGCCCTAGGGACGACCGAAACTATGGCTACACCTTC.

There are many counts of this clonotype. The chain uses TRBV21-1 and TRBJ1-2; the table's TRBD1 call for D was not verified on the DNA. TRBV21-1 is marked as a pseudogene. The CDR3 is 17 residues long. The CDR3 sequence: CASSKVRDPREARGYTF. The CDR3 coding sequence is TGTGCCAGCAGCAAAGTGCGGGACCCCCGGGAGGCTCGTGGCTACACCTTC.

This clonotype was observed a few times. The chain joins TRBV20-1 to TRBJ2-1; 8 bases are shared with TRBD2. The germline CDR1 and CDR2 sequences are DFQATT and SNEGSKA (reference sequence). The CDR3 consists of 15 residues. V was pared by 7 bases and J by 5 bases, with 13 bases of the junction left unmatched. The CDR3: CSVKSGSHRNNEQFF. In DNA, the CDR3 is TGCAGTGTTAAGAGCGGGAGCCATAGAAACAATGAGCAGTTCTTC.

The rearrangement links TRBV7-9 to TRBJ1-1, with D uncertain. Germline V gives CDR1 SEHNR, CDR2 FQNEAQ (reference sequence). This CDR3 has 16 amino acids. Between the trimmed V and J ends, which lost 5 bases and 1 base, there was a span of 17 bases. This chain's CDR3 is CASSPDPEKRNTEAFF. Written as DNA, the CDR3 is TGTGCCAGCAGCCCCGACCCGGAAAAGAGGAACACTGAAGCTTTCTTT.

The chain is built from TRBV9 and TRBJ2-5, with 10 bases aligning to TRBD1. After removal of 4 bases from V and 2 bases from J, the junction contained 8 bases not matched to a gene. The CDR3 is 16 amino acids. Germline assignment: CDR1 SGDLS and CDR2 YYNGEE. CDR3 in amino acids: CASSPSGTGDQETQYF. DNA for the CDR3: TGTGCCAGCAGCCCGAGTGGGACAGGGGATCAAGAGACCCAGTACTTC.

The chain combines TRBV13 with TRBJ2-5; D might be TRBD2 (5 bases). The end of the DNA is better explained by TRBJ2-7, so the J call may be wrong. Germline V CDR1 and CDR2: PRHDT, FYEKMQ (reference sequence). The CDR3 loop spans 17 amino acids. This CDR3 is CASSLEPGEAVSYEQYF. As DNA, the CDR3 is TGTGCCAGCAGCTTAGAGCCCGGGGAAGCAGTCTCCTACGAGCAGTACTTC.

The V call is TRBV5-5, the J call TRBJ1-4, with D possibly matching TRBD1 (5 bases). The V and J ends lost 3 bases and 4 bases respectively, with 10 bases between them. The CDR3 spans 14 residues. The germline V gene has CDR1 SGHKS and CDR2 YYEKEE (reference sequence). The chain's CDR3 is CASSWTTSNEKLFF. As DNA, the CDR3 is TGTGCCAGCAGCTGGACAACTAGTAATGAAAAACTGTTTTTT.

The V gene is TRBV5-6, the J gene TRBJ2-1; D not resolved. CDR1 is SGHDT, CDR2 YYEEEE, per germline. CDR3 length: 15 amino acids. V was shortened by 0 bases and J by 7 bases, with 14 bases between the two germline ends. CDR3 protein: CASSLESTLGNEQFF. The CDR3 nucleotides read TGTGCCAGCAGCTTGGAGTCTACTCTCGGTAATGAGCAGTTCTTC. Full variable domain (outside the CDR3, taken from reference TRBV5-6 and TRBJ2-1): DAGVTQSPTHLIKTRGQQVTLRCSPKSGHDTVSWYQQALGQGPQFIFQYYEEEERQRGNFPDRFSGHQFPNYSSELNVNALLLGDSALYLCASSLESTLGNEQFFGPGTRLTVL.

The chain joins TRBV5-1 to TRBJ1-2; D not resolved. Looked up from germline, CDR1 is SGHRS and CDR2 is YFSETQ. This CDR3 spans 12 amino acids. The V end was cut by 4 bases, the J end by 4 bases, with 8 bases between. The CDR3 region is CASSGWGYGYTF. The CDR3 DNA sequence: TGCGCCAGCAGCGGGTGGGGCTATGGCTACACCTTC.